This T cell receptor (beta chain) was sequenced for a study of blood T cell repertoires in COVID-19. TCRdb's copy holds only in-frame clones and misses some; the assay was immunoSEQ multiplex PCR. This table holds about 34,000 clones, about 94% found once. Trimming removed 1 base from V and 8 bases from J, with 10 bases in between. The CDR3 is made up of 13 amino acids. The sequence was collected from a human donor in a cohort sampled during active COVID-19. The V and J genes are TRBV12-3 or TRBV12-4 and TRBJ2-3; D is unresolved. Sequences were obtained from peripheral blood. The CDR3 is CASSLEKLSTQYF. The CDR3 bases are TGTGCCAGCAGTTTAGAGAAGCTGAGTACGCAGTATTTT.